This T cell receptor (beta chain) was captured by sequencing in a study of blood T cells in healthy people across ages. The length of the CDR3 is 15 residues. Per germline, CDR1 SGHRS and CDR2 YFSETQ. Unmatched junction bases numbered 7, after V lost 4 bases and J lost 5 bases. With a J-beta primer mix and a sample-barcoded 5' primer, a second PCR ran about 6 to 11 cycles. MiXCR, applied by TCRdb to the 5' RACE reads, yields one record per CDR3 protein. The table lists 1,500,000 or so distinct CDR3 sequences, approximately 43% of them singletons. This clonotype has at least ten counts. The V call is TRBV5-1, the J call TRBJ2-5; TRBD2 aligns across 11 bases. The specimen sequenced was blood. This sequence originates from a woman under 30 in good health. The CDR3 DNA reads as TGCGCCAGCAGCAATGGACTAGCGGGTTTTGAGACCCAGTACTTC. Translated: CASSNGLAGFETQYF.